Below, 26 T cell receptor beta chains from the same sample are listed, as sequenced in a study of blood T cell repertoires in COVID-19. Sequencing used immunoSEQ multiplex PCR; TCRdb keeps in-frame clones, though not all of them. The sample lists a few hundred thousand clones, over 80% occurring once. What was sequenced was peripheral blood. The receptors originated from a woman between 40 and 50 years old who had recovered from COVID-19.

The chain couples TRBV10-3 to TRBJ1-1; TRBD1 is a possible D gene (6 bases). V lost 4 bases, J lost 2 bases, and 14 bases lay in between. This CDR3 spans 15 amino acids. In germline, CDR1 is ENHRY, CDR2 SYGVKD. For the CDR3, the DNA is TGTGCCATCAGTGCGACAGGCACCCCCAACACTGAAGCTTTCTTT. Its translation is CAISATGTPNTEAFF.

The rearrangement uses TRBV5-1 and TRBJ2-2; 12 positions match TRBD1. Germline V gene sequence: CDR1 SGHRS, CDR2 YFSETQ. This CDR3 comprises 17 residues. Losses at the gene ends were 4 bases for V and 2 bases for J; bases not matched to a gene: 6. This chain's CDR3 is CASSPPGTGGNTGELFF. In nucleotides, the CDR3 is TGCGCCAGCAGCCCCCCCGGGACAGGGGGCAACACCGGGGAGCTGTTTTTT.

The genes are TRBV2 and TRBJ1-2, with D maybe TRBD1 (5 bases). Between the trimmed V and J ends, which lost 8 bases and 1 base, there was a span of 8 bases. CDR1 is SNHLY, CDR2 FYNNEI, per germline. The CDR3 is 12 residues long. The CDR3 bases are TGTGCCAGCGGAGACAGTAACTATGGCTACACCTTC. The encoded protein is CASGDSNYGYTF.

This chain uses TRBV5-4 with TRBJ1-4; TRBD1 is a possible D gene (5 bases). The CDR3 length is 15 residues. The germline V gene encodes CDR1 SGHNT and CDR2 YYREEE (reference sequence). Between the trimmed V and J ends, which lost 5 bases and 0 bases, there was a span of 11 bases. CDR3: CASSRDSSTNEKLFF. CDR3 coding DNA: TGTGCCAGCAGTCGTGACAGTTCAACTAATGAAAAACTGTTTTTT.

A few counts support this clone. The sample has other DNA sequences that encode this CDR3 too. The chain employs TRBV10-3 and TRBJ1-5, with D possibly matching TRBD1 (5 bases). Per germline, CDR1 ENHRY and CDR2 SYGVKD. CDR3 length equals 14 residues. V lost 0 bases and J 5 bases, leaving 8 bases between the germline ends. Here the CDR3 DNA reads TGTGCCATCAGTGAGTCGGGGGGGGATCAGCCCCAGCATTTT. Protein: CAISESGGDQPQHF.

This rearrangement joins TRBV5-1 to TRBJ1-1; maybe TRBD1 (6 bases). Trimming left V 2 bases short and J 5 bases short, with 10 bases between. From germline, CDR1 is SGHRS and CDR2 YFSETQ. There are 13 residues in the CDR3. CDR3 DNA sequence: TGCGCCAGCAGCTTTGGGGGCCGGACTGAAGCTTTCTTT. Translated, it gives CASSFGGRTEAFF.

CDR3: CASSYSLDTGSTEAFF. CDR3 sequence (DNA): TGTGCCAGCAGTTACTCGTTAGACACAGGGAGCACTGAAGCTTTCTTT. V gene TRBV6-5 combines with J gene TRBJ1-1, with a possible D match to TRBD1 (6 bases). Trimming left V 0 bases short and J 4 bases short, with 15 bases between. This CDR3 has 16 residues. Germline CDR1 reads MNHEY; CDR2 reads SVGAGI.

The chain is built from TRBV15 and TRBJ1-5; TRBD1 matches at 10 bases. Losses at the gene ends were 0 bases for V and 5 bases for J; bases not matched to a gene: 1. Germline lookup yields CDR1 LNHNV and CDR2 YYDKDF (reference sequence). The CDR3 totals 15 residues. This CDR3 is CATSRDGQGDQPQHF. The CDR3 DNA sequence: TGTGCCACCAGCAGAGACGGACAGGGGGATCAGCCCCAGCATTTT.

The CDR3 loop is CASSQDLWTSAEQFF. The DNA for the CDR3 is TGTGCCAGCAGCCAAGATTTGTGGACTAGTGCTGAGCAGTTCTTC. The chain links TRBV3-1 (or the pseudogene TRBV3-2) to TRBJ2-1; 7 bases are shared with TRBD2. This CDR3 has 15 amino acids. V lost 0 bases and J lost 9; bases outside the gene matches: 8. The germline V gene has CDR1 LGHDT and CDR2 YNNKEL (reference sequence).

The V gene is TRBV2, the J gene TRBJ1-5; TRBD1 is a possible D gene (5 bases). CDR3 size: 12 residues. Germline CDR1 SNHLY, CDR2 FYNNEI. The V end was cut by 6 bases, the J end by 9 bases, with 12 bases between. The CDR3 DNA reads TGTGCCAGCAGGATATTCGGGGGGCCCCAGCATTTT. It yields the protein CASRIFGGPQHF.

This rearrangement joins TRBV7-9 to TRBJ2-2; D is ambiguous. Germline assignment: CDR1 SEHNR and CDR2 FQNEAQ (reference sequence). The V and J ends lost 4 bases and 6 bases respectively, with 12 bases between them. There are 14 residues in the CDR3. This CDR3 is CASSSYRSPGELFF. CDR3 in DNA: TGTGCCAGCAGCTCTTACAGAAGCCCCGGGGAGCTGTTTTTT. The variable domain in full, with the rest retrieved from reference TRBV7-9 and TRBJ2-2, is DTGVSQNPRHKITKRGQNVTFRCDPISEHNRLYWYRQTLGQGPEFLTYFQNEAQLEKSRLLSDRFSAERPKGSFSTLEIQRTEQGDSAMYLCASSSYRSPGELFFGEGSRLTVL.

The rearrangement joins TRBV10-2 to TRBJ2-7; no firm D call. Germline V gene data show CDR1 as WSHSY and CDR2 as SAAADI. The CDR3 is 12 amino acids. Trimming took off 7 bases at V and 3 bases at J, with 10 bases between the two ends. CDR3 region: CASTQGDYEQYF. DNA for the CDR3: TGCGCCAGCACTCAAGGAGACTACGAGCAGTACTTC.

The V and J genes are TRBV28 and TRBJ2-7, with 13 bases aligning to TRBD2. V lost 6 bases and J lost 2; bases outside the gene matches: 7. Germline CDR1 MDHEN, CDR2 SYDVKM. There are 16 residues in the CDR3. CDR3 in DNA: TGTGCCAGCAGCCCCTTGACTAGCGGGGGGACCTACGAGCAGTACTTC. It codes for CASSPLTSGGTYEQYF. Together with reference TRBV28 and TRBJ2-7, the CDR3 gives the full variable domain: DVKVTQSSRYLVKRTGEKVFLECVQDMDHENMFWYRQDPGLGLRLIYFSYDVKMKEKGDIPEGYSVSREKKERFSLILESASTNQTSMYLCASSPLTSGGTYEQYFGPGTRLTVT.

The chain employs TRBV7-2 and TRBJ2-3; 10 bases map to TRBD2. The CDR3 consists of 17 residues. J gave up 4 bases and V 1 base, and 8 bases lay outside the gene matches. Looked up from germline, CDR1 is SGHTA and CDR2 is FQGNSA. The CDR3 sequence: CASSLGSSGGVSDTQYF. Here the CDR3 DNA reads TGTGCCAGCAGCTTAGGGTCCAGCGGGGGGGTATCAGATACGCAGTATTTT.

The V gene is TRBV7-2, the J gene TRBJ1-6, with D unclear. CDR3 length: 14 amino acids. V lost 2 bases and J 5 bases, leaving 7 bases between the germline ends. The germline gives CDR1 SGHTA, CDR2 FQGNSA. The CDR3 reads CASSLRVDNSPLHF. Written as DNA, the CDR3 is TGTGCCAGCAGCTTACGGGTCGATAATTCACCCCTCCACTTT.

V is TRBV5-1 and J is TRBJ2-3, with 8 bases matching TRBD2. V shed 3 bases and J 5 bases; nucleotides not matched to a gene: 8. Germline CDR1 is SGHRS and CDR2 is YFSETQ. This CDR3 region has 15 residues. As DNA, the CDR3 is TGCGCCAGCAGCTGGACTAGCACCCCAGAAGATACGCAGTATTTT. It codes for CASSWTSTPEDTQYF. The full variable domain, its missing parts supplied by reference TRBV5-1 and TRBJ2-3, is KAGVTQTPRYLIKTRGQQVTLSCSPISGHRSVSWYQQTPGQGLQFLFEYFSETQRNKGNFPGRFSGRQFSNSRSEMNVSTLELGDSALYLCASSWTSTPEDTQYFGPGTRLTVL.

The chain recombines TRBV28 with TRBJ1-4, with a weak D call TRBD1 (6 bases). V lost 6 bases, J lost 7 bases, and 18 bases lay in between. This CDR3 is built from 15 residues. Germline-derived CDR1 and CDR2 are MDHEN and SYDVKM. CDR3 region: CASRESGAASEKLFF. CDR3 nucleotides: TGTGCCAGCAGGGAGTCAGGGGCAGCGAGTGAAAAACTGTTTTTT.

This clone was seen only once. The rearrangement uses TRBV5-1 and TRBJ2-2, with D perhaps TRBD1 (6 bases). With 4 bases removed from V and 2 bases from J, the gap between germline ends came to 9 bases. The germline V gene encodes CDR1 SGHRS and CDR2 YFSETQ. CDR3 length: 14 amino acids. The CDR3 here is CASSADRNTGELFF. The CDR3 nucleotides read TGCGCCAGCAGCGCGGACAGAAACACCGGGGAGCTGTTTTTT.

The V call is TRBV4-2, the J call TRBJ1-4, with D possibly matching TRBD1 (5 bases). V lost 3 bases, J lost 0 bases, and 14 bases lay in between. The CDR3 totals 17 residues. The V gene's germline CDR1 is LGHNA and CDR2 YNFKEQ. This chain's CDR3 is CASSHAGEGATNEKLFF. DNA of the CDR3: TGTGCCAGCAGCCATGCTGGGGAAGGGGCAACTAATGAAAAACTGTTTTTT.

The chain couples TRBV27 to TRBJ1-4; tentative D call: TRBD1 (5 bases). The V gene lost 4 bases and the J gene lost 8 bases, with 14 bases spanning the gap. The V gene's germline CDR1 is MNHEY and CDR2 SMNVEV (reference sequence). This CDR3 contains 14 residues. The CDR3 protein is CASSSRQSHEKLFF. CDR3 coding DNA: TGTGCCAGCAGTTCACGACAGTCCCACGAAAAACTGTTTTTT.

Many counts were recorded for this clone. The gene calls are TRBV11-3 and TRBJ2-5; 11 nucleotides align to TRBD1. V gave up 6 bases and J gave up 3 bases; unmatched junction bases: 9. The CDR3 runs 16 residues. The V gene's germline CDR1 is SGHNT and CDR2 YENEEA. CDR3 DNA sequence: TGTGCCAGCAGTGCCGGACAGGGGGCATCAGAAGAGACCCAGTACTTC. This translates into CASSAGQGASEETQYF.

This sequence joins TRBV5-1 and TRBJ1-1, with a tentative D call TRBD1 (6 bases). This CDR3 comprises 14 residues. The germline V gene has CDR1 SGHRS and CDR2 YFSETQ. The V end lost 3 bases, the J end lost 5 bases, and 14 bases lay between the germline ends. The CDR3 region has the DNA TGCGCCAGCAGCTCACAGGGACCTTTGACTGAAGCTTTCTTT. Amino acid sequence: CASSSQGPLTEAFF.

As regards this clone: Other DNA variants within this sample encode the same CDR3. The rearrangement links TRBV28 to TRBJ2-5, with 8 bases aligning to TRBD2. Germline CDR1 and CDR2: MDHEN and SYDVKM. This CDR3 region has 14 residues. The V and J ends lost 2 bases and 2 bases, in that order; junction bases with no gene match: 1. CDR3 sequence reads: CASSLAGGQETQYF. DNA of the CDR3: TGTGCCAGCAGTTTAGCGGGGGGTCAAGAGACCCAGTACTTC.

CDR3 DNA: TGTGCCAGCAGTTCGGTATGGACTAATGAAAAACTGTTTTTT. Protein sequence: CASSSVWTNEKLFF. This sequence joins TRBV27 and TRBJ1-4; D remains ambiguous. Trimming removed 4 bases from V and 2 bases from J, with 8 bases in between. The CDR3 sequence is 14 residues long. CDR1 MNHEY and CDR2 SMNVEV come from the germline V gene (reference sequence).

This chain connects TRBV7-2 to TRBJ1-1; 7 nucleotides line up with TRBD1. The CDR3 covers 11 residues. In germline, CDR1 is SGHTA, CDR2 FQGNSA. The junction had 6 bases not matched to a gene; V was cut back by 6 bases and J by 11 bases. The CDR3 bases are TGTGCCAGCAGTGATGGACAGGAGGCTTTCTTT. Amino acids: CASSDGQEAFF. Supplemented by reference TRBV7-2 and TRBJ1-1, the full variable domain reads GAGVSQSPSNKVTEKGKDVELRCDPISGHTALYWYRQSLGQGLEFLIYFQGNSAPDKSGLPSDRFSAERTGGSVSTLTIQRTQQEDSAVYLCASSDGQEAFFGQGTRLTVV.

Comments on this clone: This CDR3 is also generated by other DNA sequences in the sample. V is TRBV4-1 and J is TRBJ2-7; 10 bases are a match to TRBD1. Germline lookup yields CDR1 MGHRA and CDR2 YSYEKL. V shed 7 bases, J shed 1 base, and the junction held 4 bases outside the gene matches. This CDR3 has 14 residues. The CDR3 reads CASKPGQGSYEQYF. The CDR3 coding sequence is TGCGCCAGCAAGCCGGGACAGGGGTCCTACGAGCAGTACTTC.